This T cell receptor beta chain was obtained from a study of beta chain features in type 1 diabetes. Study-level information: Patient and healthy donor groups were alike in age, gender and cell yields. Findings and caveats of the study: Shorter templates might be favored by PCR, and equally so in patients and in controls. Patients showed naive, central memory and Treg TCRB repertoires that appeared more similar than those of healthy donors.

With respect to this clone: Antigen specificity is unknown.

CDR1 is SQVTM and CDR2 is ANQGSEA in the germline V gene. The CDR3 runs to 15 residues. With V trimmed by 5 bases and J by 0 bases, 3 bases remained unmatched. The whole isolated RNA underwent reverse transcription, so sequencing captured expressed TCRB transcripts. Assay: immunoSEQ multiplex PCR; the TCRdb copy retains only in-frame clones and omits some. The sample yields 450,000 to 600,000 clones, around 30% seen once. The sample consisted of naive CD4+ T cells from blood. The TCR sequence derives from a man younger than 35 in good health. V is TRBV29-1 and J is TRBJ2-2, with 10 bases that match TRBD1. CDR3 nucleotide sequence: TGCAGCGTTCGCGGACAGGGGGCGAACACCGGGGAGCTGTTTTTT. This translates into CSVRGQGANTGELFF.